These 27 T cell receptor beta chains share one sample of origin, sequenced in a study of T-cell memory formation after mild COVID-19. In TCRdb, the 5' RACE reads were re-called with MiXCR into one record per CDR3 protein. The data hold 190,000 or so distinct CDR3 sequences, with 20% to 25% observed a single time. Sequencing was carried out using PBMCs or a T cell subset sorted from them (not recorded which). These receptors came from an adult woman who had mild COVID-19 (a few samples of this study predate the infection). Cell type and time point are not known.

This clonotype showed up just a few times. The V call is TRBV7-8, the J call TRBJ2-1, with 10 bases lining up with TRBD1. The V segment lost 5 bases and the J segment 6 bases; nucleotides outside the gene matches: 10. There are 16 residues in the CDR3. The germline gives CDR1 SGHVS, CDR2 FQNEAQ. The CDR3 region has the DNA TGTGCCAGCAGCACCCTCCGGGACAGGGGCGTCAATGAGCAGTTCTTC. As protein: CASSTLRDRGVNEQFF.

This clonotype was detected only a few times. The gene calls are TRBV11-3 and TRBJ2-5; either TRBD1 or TRBD2 may fit D (6 bases each). Germline lookup yields CDR1 SGHNT and CDR2 YENEEA. Trimming removed 5 bases at V and 6 bases at J, with 22 bases between. The CDR3 has 16 residues. CDR3 nucleotide sequence: TGTGCCAGCAGCACTTGGGACACTGGAGGGTGGCAGACCCAGTACTTC. This gives the protein CASSTWDTGGWQTQYF.

V gene TRBV7-9 combines with J gene TRBJ2-7, with 7 bases that match TRBD1. With 5 bases clipped from V and 3 bases from J, the junction kept 4 bases outside the gene matches. Looked up from germline, CDR1 is SEHNR and CDR2 is FQNEAQ (reference sequence). The CDR3 has 13 residues. The CDR3 region has the DNA TGTGCCAGCAGCATCGGGACAGACTACGAGCAGTACTTC. This codes for CASSIGTDYEQYF.

The CDR3 reads CASSLDVGQGRYEQYF. The CDR3 bases are TGTGCCAGCAGTTTAGACGTGGGACAGGGCCGGTACGAGCAGTACTTC. The chain uses TRBV12-3 or TRBV12-4 and TRBJ2-7; 9 bases are shared with TRBD1. V shed 1 base and J 4 bases; nucleotides not matched to a gene: 8. The CDR3 is 16 amino acids.

The J gene is TRBJ2-7, the V gene TRBV29-1; D may match TRBD1 or TRBD2 (5 bases each). The CDR3 extends over 14 amino acids. Germline CDR1 SQVTM, CDR2 ANQGSEA. The V end lost 0 bases, the J end lost 2 bases, and 11 bases lay between the germline ends. CDR3 DNA: TGCAGCGTTGAAGACGAGGGGACCACCTACGAGCAGTACTTC. This encodes CSVEDEGTTYEQYF.

This clonotype appeared a few times. The chain carries TRBV15 and TRBJ2-1, with 7 bases aligning to TRBD1. The CDR3 has 14 residues. The V gene's germline CDR1 is LNHNV and CDR2 YYDKDF (reference sequence). Trimming took 9 bases from V and 5 from J; bases not matched to a gene: 10. The CDR3 coding sequence is TGTGCCACTTCCTACGGACAGGTAGACAATGAGCAGTTCTTC. It specifies CATSYGQVDNEQFF.

This sequence joins TRBV19 and TRBJ2-7; 11 bases match TRBD2. Germline-derived CDR1 and CDR2 are LNHDA and SQIVND (reference sequence). This CDR3 comprises 14 residues. The V and J ends lost 3 bases and 2 bases, in that order; junction bases with no gene match: 0. CDR3 sequence: CASSMGLAAYEQYF. CDR3 DNA sequence: TGTGCCAGTAGTATGGGACTAGCGGCCTACGAGCAGTACTTC.

The genes are TRBV24-1 and TRBJ1-2; D remains unclear. This CDR3 has 14 residues. Germline V gene data show CDR1 as KGHDR and CDR2 as SFDVKD. Trimming left V 0 bases short and J 4 bases short, with 8 bases between. DNA of the CDR3: TGTGCCACCAGTGATTTGCGGCAGCCCTATGGCTACACCTTC. This codes for CATSDLRQPYGYTF.

The V gene is TRBV7-8, the J gene TRBJ2-1; the match to TRBD2 covers 8 bases. Germline CDR1 is SGHVS and CDR2 is FQNEAQ. The CDR3 consists of 16 residues. The junction had 3 bases not matched to a gene; V was cut back by 1 base and J by 1 base. The CDR3 region is CASSLGGGRSYNEQFF. The CDR3 DNA is TGTGCCAGCAGCTTAGGCGGCGGGAGGTCCTACAATGAGCAGTTCTTC.

V gene TRBV12-3 or TRBV12-4 combines with J gene TRBJ1-2, with D maybe TRBD1 (5 bases). This CDR3 contains 15 residues. Deletions cut 5 bases from V and 1 base from J, with 14 bases between. As DNA, the CDR3 is TGTGCCAGCAGTCACCAGAGGGACTTTAACTATGGCTACACCTTC. Protein: CASSHQRDFNYGYTF.

This clonotype appeared many times. V and J are TRBV30 and TRBJ1-2; D uncertain. The CDR3 consists of 13 residues. Germline V gives CDR1 GTSNPN, CDR2 SVGIG (reference sequence). V lost 3 bases and J lost 8, with 16 bases in between. The CDR3 nucleotides read TGTGCCTGGAGCCAGTGGTCCGGGGAGGGCTACACCTTC. It codes for CAWSQWSGEGYTF.

The chain combines TRBV5-6 with TRBJ2-7; D unresolved. Germline CDR1 reads SGHDT; CDR2 reads YYEEEE. The CDR3 contains 16 residues. The V and J ends lost 0 bases and 2 bases respectively, with 15 bases between them. This chain's CDR3 is CASSLGLPLGPYEQYF. CDR3 nucleotide sequence: TGTGCCAGCAGCTTGGGACTTCCGTTGGGCCCCTACGAGCAGTACTTC.

The chain combines TRBV7-3 with TRBJ2-7; 7 positions agree with TRBD1. Germline V gives CDR1 SGHTA, CDR2 FQGTGA. The CDR3 length is 14 residues. Trimming cost V 0 bases and J 5 bases; bases outside gene matches: 4. DNA for the CDR3: TGTGCCAGCAGCTTAACCGGAACAGGGGACGAGCAGTACTTC. It specifies CASSLTGTGDEQYF.

This clonotype appeared a few times. The chain has TRBV5-1 and TRBJ2-7; D may correspond to TRBD1 or TRBD2 (5 bases each). Trimming shortened V by 4 bases and J by 5 bases, and 10 bases separated the two germline ends. Germline assignment: CDR1 SGHRS and CDR2 YFSETQ. This CDR3 is 12 amino acids long. CDR3 amino acids: CASSPRGDEQYF. The CDR3 DNA is TGCGCCAGCAGCCCTCGAGGGGACGAGCAGTACTTC.

This clonotype occurred many times. V and J are TRBV4-1 and TRBJ2-3, with 7 positions matching TRBD2. CDR1 is MGHRA, CDR2 YSYEKL, per germline. The CDR3 is made up of 13 amino acids. Trimming at V came to 4 bases and at J to 4 bases, leaving 2 bases not matched to a gene. CDR3 region: CASSLRGADTQYF. CDR3 sequence (DNA): TGCGCCAGCAGCCTCCGGGGGGCAGATACGCAGTATTTT.

The V call is TRBV6-2 or TRBV6-3, the J call TRBJ2-5, with TRBD1 matching 9 bases. The CDR3 extends over 15 amino acids. Looked up from germline, CDR1 is MNHEY and CDR2 is SVGEGT. With 5 bases clipped from V and 5 bases from J, the junction kept 9 bases outside the gene matches. CDR3 loop: CASSTGGTGRETQYF. The DNA for the CDR3 is TGTGCCAGCAGTACCGGCGGGACAGGGCGGGAGACCCAGTACTTC.

The chain is built from TRBV4-2 and TRBJ1-2; 9 bases map to TRBD1. The CDR3 has 19 amino acids. Germline trimming cut 1 base from V and 3 bases from J; bases unmatched to any gene: 15. Germline V gene sequence: CDR1 LGHNA, CDR2 YNFKEQ. CDR3 loop: CASSQVSGTGRIKDYGYTF. Written as DNA, the CDR3 is TGTGCCAGCAGCCAAGTATCCGGGACAGGGAGGATTAAGGACTATGGCTACACCTTC.

The V and J genes are TRBV7-9 and TRBJ2-3; a weak D match, TRBD2 (6 bases). The CDR3 is 16 residues long. Per germline, CDR1 SEHNR and CDR2 FQNEAQ (reference sequence). V was trimmed by 5 bases and J by 0 bases, leaving 15 bases between them. CDR3 sequence: CASSLLRGASTDTQYF. Here the CDR3 DNA reads TGTGCCAGCAGCCTCCTCCGCGGGGCGAGCACAGATACGCAGTATTTT.

V gene TRBV7-2 combines with J gene TRBJ1-1; 8 nucleotides align to TRBD1. The V segment lost 5 bases and the J segment 8 bases; nucleotides outside the gene matches: 10. CDR1 and CDR2 (germline): SGHTA, FQGNSA. CDR3 length equals 14 residues. CDR3 region: CASSTLRTGTEAFF. The DNA for the CDR3 is TGTGCCAGCAGCACACTACGGACAGGGACCGAAGCTTTCTTT.

As DNA, the CDR3 is TGTGCCGCCACCCGGTGGGGGGTTGATGGCTACACCTTC. It is translated as CAATRWGVDGYTF. The V gene is TRBV13, the J gene TRBJ1-2; maybe TRBD1 (5 bases). Deletions cut 11 bases from V and 6 bases from J, with 19 bases between. The CDR3 runs to 13 residues. Germline values: CDR1 PRHDT, CDR2 FYEKMQ (reference sequence).

Only a few counts were recorded for this clonotype. V usage is TRBV7-2 and J usage is TRBJ2-1; 10 nucleotides line up with TRBD2. CDR3 size: 19 residues. V gave up 1 base and J gave up 2 bases; unmatched junction bases: 11. Per germline, CDR1 SGHTA and CDR2 FQGNSA. Here the CDR3 DNA reads TGTGCCAGCAGCTTAGAGGTACTAGCGGGAAGGGTCACCTACAATGAGCAGTTCTTC. This codes for CASSLEVLAGRVTYNEQFF.

A few counts support this clonotype. The chain uses TRBV6-2 or TRBV6-3 and TRBJ1-5, with a weak D call TRBD1 (6 bases). V shed 6 bases and J shed 1 base, with 7 bases lying between them. The germline gives CDR1 MNHEY, CDR2 SVGEGT. The CDR3 is 13 residues long. CDR3 nucleotide sequence: TGTGCCAGCAGAGGGGGAAGCAATCAGCCCCAGCATTTT. Protein product: CASRGGSNQPQHF.

This clonotype was found a few times. This sequence joins TRBV6-6 and TRBJ2-3; TRBD2 agrees at 11 bases. Trimming at V came to 5 bases and at J to 0 bases, leaving 10 bases not matched to a gene. Germline CDR1 is MNHNY and CDR2 is SVGAGI (reference sequence). This CDR3 has 18 residues. CDR3: CASSHRGTSGKSTDTQYF. The CDR3 nucleotides read TGTGCCAGCAGTCACAGGGGGACTAGCGGAAAGAGCACAGATACGCAGTATTTT.

This clonotype came up a few times. The V call is TRBV20-1, the J call TRBJ2-7, with D perhaps TRBD2 (5 bases). Germline assignment: CDR1 DFQATT and CDR2 SNEGSKA (reference sequence). There are 16 residues in the CDR3. Deletions cut 0 bases from V and 0 bases from J, with 15 bases between. CDR3 in DNA: TGCAGTGCTAGAGATATACTAGTTGGGAACTCCTACGAGCAGTACTTC. Encoded protein: CSARDILVGNSYEQYF.

There are a few counts of this clonotype. The chain recombines TRBV7-2 with TRBJ2-3, with D perhaps given as TRBD1 or TRBD2 (6 bases each). With 1 base removed from V and 6 bases from J, the gap between germline ends came to 20 bases. The CDR3 length is 17 residues. CDR1 and CDR2 (germline): SGHTA, FQGNSA. The CDR3 is CASSLEPTGALGDTQYF. The CDR3 nucleotides read TGTGCCAGCAGCTTAGAACCGACGGGGGCCCTTGGGGATACGCAGTATTTT. The variable domain in full, completed from reference TRBV7-2 and TRBJ2-3, reads GAGVSQSPSNKVTEKGKDVELRCDPISGHTALYWYRQSLGQGLEFLIYFQGNSAPDKSGLPSDRFSAERTGGSVSTLTIQRTQQEDSAVYLCASSLEPTGALGDTQYFGPGTRLTVL.

The rearrangement uses TRBV27 and TRBJ1-6; a possible D gene is TRBD1 (6 bases). This CDR3 has 14 amino acids. The germline gives CDR1 MNHEY, CDR2 SMNVEV (reference sequence). Trimming shortened V by 6 bases and J by 5 bases, and 11 bases separated the two germline ends. The CDR3 DNA follows: TGTGCCAGCAGACAAGGACAGAATAATTCACCCCTCCACTTT. This translates into CASRQGQNNSPLHF.

This clonotype appeared a few times. The chain links TRBV6-5 to TRBJ1-1; possibly TRBD1 for D (5 bases). Germline assignment: CDR1 MNHEY and CDR2 SVGAGI. V shed 2 bases and J shed 1 base, with 14 bases lying between them. This CDR3 contains 16 residues. CDR3 DNA: TGTGCCAGCAGTTACCTAACCGGGGCAAGGAACACTGAAGCTTTCTTT. This sequence encodes CASSYLTGARNTEAFF.